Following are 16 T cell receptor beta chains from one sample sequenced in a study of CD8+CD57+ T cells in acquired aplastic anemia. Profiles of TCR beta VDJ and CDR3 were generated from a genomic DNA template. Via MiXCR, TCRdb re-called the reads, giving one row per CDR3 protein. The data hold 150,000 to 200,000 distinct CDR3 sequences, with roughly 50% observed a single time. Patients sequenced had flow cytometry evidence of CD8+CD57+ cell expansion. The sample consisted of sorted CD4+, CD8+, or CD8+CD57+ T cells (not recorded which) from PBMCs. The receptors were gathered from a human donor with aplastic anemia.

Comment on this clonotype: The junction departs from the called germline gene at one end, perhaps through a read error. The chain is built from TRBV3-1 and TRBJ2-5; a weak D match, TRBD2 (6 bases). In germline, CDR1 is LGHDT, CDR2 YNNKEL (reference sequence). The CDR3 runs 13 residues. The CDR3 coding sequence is TGTGGCAGCAGCCTTTCTAGCGAACAGACCCAGTACTTC. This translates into CGSSLSSEQTQYF.

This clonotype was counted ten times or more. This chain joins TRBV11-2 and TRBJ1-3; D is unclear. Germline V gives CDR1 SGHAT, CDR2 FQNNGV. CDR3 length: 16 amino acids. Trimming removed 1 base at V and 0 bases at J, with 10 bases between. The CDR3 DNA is TGTGCCAGCAGCTTAGTTGCGTCGAGCTCTGGAAACACCATATATTTT. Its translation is CASSLVASSSGNTIYF.

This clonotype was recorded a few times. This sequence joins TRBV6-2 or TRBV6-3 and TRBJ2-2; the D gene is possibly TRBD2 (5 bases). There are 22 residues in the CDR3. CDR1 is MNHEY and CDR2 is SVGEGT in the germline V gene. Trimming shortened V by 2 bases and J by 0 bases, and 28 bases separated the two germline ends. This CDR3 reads CASSYLRGSPGENSANTGELFF. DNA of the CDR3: TGTGCCAGCAGTTACCTACGAGGGAGCCCAGGAGAGAATTCCGCGAACACCGGGGAGCTGTTTTTT.

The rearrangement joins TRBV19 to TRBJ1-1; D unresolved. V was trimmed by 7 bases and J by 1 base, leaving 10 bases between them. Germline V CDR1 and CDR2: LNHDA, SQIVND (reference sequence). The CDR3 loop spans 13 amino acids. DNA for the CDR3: TGTGCCAGTACCCAATTACCGAACACTGAAGCTTTCTTT. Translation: CASTQLPNTEAFF.

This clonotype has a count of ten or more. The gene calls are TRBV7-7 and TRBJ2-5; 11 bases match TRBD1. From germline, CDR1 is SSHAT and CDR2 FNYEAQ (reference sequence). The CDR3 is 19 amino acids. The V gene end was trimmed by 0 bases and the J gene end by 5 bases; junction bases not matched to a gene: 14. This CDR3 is CASSLAHTGTGGLGETQYF. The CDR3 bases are TGTGCCAGCAGCTTAGCCCACACCGGGACAGGGGGTCTGGGGGAGACCCAGTACTTC.

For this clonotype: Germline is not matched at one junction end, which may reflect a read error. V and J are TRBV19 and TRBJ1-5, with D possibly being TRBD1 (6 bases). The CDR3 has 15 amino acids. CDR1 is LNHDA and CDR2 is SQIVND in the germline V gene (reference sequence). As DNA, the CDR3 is TGTGCCGGTAGTATAGCTGGGGGCGCGGCTCAACCCCAGCATTTT. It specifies CAGSIAGGAAQPQHF.

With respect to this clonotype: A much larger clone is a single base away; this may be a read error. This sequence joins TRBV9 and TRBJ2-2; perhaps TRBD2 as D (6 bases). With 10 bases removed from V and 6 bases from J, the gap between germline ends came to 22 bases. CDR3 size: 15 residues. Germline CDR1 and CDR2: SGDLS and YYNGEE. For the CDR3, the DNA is TGTGCCTCAAGGGGTCTAGCGAGAGACGCCGGGGAGCTGTTTTTT. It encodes CASRGLARDAGELFF.

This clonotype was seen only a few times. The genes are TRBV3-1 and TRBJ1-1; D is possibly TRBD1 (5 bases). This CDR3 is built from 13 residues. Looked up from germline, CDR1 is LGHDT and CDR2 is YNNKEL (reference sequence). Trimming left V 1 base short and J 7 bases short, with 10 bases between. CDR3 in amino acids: CASSQVRGSEAFF. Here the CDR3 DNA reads TGTGCCAGCAGCCAAGTTCGGGGCAGTGAAGCTTTCTTT.

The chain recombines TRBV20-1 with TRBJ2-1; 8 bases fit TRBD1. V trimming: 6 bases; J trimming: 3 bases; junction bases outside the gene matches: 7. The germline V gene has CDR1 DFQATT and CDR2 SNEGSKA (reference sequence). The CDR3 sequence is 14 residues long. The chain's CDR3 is CSATPGQDYNEQFF. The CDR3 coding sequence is TGCAGTGCCACGCCGGGACAGGACTACAATGAGCAGTTCTTC.

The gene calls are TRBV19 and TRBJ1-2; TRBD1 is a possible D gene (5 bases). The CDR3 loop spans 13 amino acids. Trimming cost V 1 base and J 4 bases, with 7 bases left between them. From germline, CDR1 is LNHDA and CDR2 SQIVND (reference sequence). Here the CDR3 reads CASSIVGGYGYTF. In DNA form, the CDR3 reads TGTGCCAGTAGTATAGTGGGGGGCTATGGCTACACCTTC.

The CDR3 DNA reads TGTGCCAGCAGTCCCACCAACCTATTTAACTATGGCTACACCTTC. It encodes CASSPTNLFNYGYTF. This sequence joins TRBV6-1 and TRBJ1-2; no firm D call. The CDR3 spans 15 residues. The germline V and J ends were trimmed by 5 bases and 1 base, with 14 bases remaining between them. The V gene's germline CDR1 is MNHNS and CDR2 SASEGT.

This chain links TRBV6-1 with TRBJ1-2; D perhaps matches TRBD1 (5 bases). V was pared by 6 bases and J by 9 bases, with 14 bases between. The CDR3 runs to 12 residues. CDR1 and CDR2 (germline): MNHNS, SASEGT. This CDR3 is CASSLGGKRYTF. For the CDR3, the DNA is TGTGCCAGCAGCCTTGGGGGGAAGCGCTACACCTTC.

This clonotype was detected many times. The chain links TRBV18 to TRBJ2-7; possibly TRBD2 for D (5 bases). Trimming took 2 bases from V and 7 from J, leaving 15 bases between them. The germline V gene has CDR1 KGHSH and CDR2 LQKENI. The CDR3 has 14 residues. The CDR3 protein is CASSPSLGLLEQYF. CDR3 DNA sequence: TGTGCCAGCTCACCAAGCCTCGGACTCCTTGAGCAGTACTTC.

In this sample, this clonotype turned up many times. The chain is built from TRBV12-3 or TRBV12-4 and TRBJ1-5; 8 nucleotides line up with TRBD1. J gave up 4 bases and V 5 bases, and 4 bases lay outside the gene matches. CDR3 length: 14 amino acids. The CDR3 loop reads CASSPGQGNQPQHF. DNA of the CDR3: TGTGCCAGCAGTCCAGGACAGGGTAATCAGCCCCAGCATTTT.

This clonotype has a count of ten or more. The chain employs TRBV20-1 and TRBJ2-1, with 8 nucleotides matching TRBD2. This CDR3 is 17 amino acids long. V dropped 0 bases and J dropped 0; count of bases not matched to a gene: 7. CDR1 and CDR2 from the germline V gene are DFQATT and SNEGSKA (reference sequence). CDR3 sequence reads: CSARDPLAGSSYNEQFF. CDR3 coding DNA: TGCAGTGCTAGAGATCCCCTAGCGGGCAGCTCCTACAATGAGCAGTTCTTC.

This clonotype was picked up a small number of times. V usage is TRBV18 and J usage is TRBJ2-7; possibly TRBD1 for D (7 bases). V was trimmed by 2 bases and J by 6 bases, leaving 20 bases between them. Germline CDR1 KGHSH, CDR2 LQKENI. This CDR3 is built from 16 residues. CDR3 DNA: TGTGCCAGCTCACCATTAATCGCGGCAGGGGGAGGCGAGCAGTACTTC. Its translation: CASSPLIAAGGGEQYF.